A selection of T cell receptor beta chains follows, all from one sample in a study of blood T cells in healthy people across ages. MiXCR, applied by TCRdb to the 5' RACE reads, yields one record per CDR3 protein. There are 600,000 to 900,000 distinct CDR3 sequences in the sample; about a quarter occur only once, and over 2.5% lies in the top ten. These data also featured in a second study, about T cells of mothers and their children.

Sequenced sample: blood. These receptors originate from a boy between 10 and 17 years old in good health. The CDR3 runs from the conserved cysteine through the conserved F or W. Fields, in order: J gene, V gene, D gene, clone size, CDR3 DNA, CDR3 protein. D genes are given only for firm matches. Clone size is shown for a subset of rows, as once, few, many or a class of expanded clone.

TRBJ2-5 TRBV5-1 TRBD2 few TGCGCCAGCAGCGGAGGACTAGCGGGGTTCGAGACCCAGTACTTC CASSGGLAGFETQYF
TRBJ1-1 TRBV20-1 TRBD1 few TGCAGTGCTAGAGATGCGGACAGGGGGTGGAACACTGAAGCTTTCTTT CSARDADRGWNTEAFF
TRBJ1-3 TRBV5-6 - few TGTGCCAGCAGCTTGGAAGGCGGAAACACCATATATTTT CASSLEGGNTIYF
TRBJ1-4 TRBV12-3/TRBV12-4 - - TGTGCCAGCAGGCCTCGGGACAAGAGTGGTGAAAAACTGTTTTTT CASRPRDKSGEKLFF
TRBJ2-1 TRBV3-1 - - TGTGCCAGCAGCCAAGAGGGACTTCCCTACAATGAGCCGTTCTTC CASSQEGLPYNEPFF
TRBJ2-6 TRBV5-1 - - TGCGCCAGCAGCTTGGCCTCGGCAGGGGCCGTTTCTGGGGCCAACGTCCTGACTTTC CASSLASAGAVSGANVLTF
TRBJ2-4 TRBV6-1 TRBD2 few TGTGCCAGCAGTGACATAGGAGCGGGGGGTAAAAACATTCAGTACTTC CASSDIGAGGKNIQYF
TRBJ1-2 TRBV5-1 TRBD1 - TGCGCCAGCAGCTTGGTCGACAGGGTCGGCTACACCTTC CASSLVDRVGYTF
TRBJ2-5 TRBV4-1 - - TGCGCCAGCAGCCCTCCGGGGCTAGTGGAGACCCAGTACTTC CASSPPGLVETQYF
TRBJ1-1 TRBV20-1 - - TGCAGTGCTGGGTTTCAGGGTTTGAACACTGAAGCTTTCTTT CSAGFQGLNTEAFF
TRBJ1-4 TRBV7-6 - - TGTGCCAGCAGCTTAGGTGGTGGCCAGGGGGAAAAACTGTTTTTT CASSLGGGQGEKLFF
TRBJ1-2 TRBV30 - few TGTGCCTGGAATACCCGGAGAGGTAATGGCTACACCTTC CAWNTRRGNGYTF
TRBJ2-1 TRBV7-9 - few TGTGCCAACAGCCTATACAATGAGCAGTTCTTC CANSLYNEQFF